The next 11 T cell receptor beta chains were all read from a single sample in a study of human T cells and chemical hapten exposure. As to time point: patch test 1, 2 weeks after DPC sensitization. Treatment defined: therapeutic diphenylcyclopropenone sensitization with weekly scalp DPC. TCRdb re-derived calls from the RACE reads in MiXCR, one entry per CDR3 protein. The data contain roughly 190,000 distinct CDR3 sequences, about a fifth of them singletons. This specimen consisted of whole blood, obtained in connection with sensitization to the hapten diphenylcyclopropenone (DPC). All receptors derive from a woman aged 45-65 years with alopecia areata. Some clones in this sample may be carry-over from other donors' samples.

This clonotype has a handful of counts. The J gene is TRBJ1-1, the V gene TRBV11-2, with D possibly matching TRBD1 (5 bases). The CDR3 loop spans 16 amino acids. Germline CDR1 SGHAT, CDR2 FQNNGV. Trimming took off 0 bases at V and 4 bases at J, with 15 bases between the two ends. The CDR3 loop is CASSLDSGLRSTEAFF. As DNA, the CDR3 is TGTGCCAGCAGCTTAGATTCGGGGCTAAGGAGCACTGAAGCTTTCTTT.

The V gene is TRBV27, the J gene TRBJ1-5, with D possibly matching TRBD1 (5 bases). The CDR3 runs to 14 residues. Looked up from germline, CDR1 is MNHEY and CDR2 is SMNVEV (reference sequence). The V gene lost 3 bases and the J gene lost 2 bases, with 8 bases spanning the gap. The DNA of the CDR3 is TGTGCCAGCAGTTTTTGGGGCGGCAATCAGCCCCAGCATTTT. Protein sequence: CASSFWGGNQPQHF.

The chain joins TRBV7-9 to TRBJ1-1, with D possibly TRBD1 on 5 matching bases. V lost 2 bases and J 0 bases, leaving 10 bases between the germline ends. There are 15 residues in the CDR3. Per germline, CDR1 SEHNR and CDR2 FQNEAQ (reference sequence). The CDR3 is CASSLSETVNTEAFF. CDR3 nucleotides: TGTGCCAGCAGCTTATCCGAGACAGTGAACACTGAAGCTTTCTTT.

This clonotype was found a few times. The chain joins TRBV20-1 to TRBJ1-2; D remains ambiguous. V lost 7 bases and J 2 bases, leaving 14 bases between the germline ends. Per the germline V gene, CDR1 is DFQATT and CDR2 is SNEGSKA (reference sequence). The CDR3 is made up of 13 amino acids. The CDR3 reads CSVPTRENYGYTF. The DNA of the CDR3 is TGCAGTGTTCCCACGAGGGAAAACTATGGCTACACCTTC.

The rearrangement joins TRBV5-1 to TRBJ2-1; TRBD2 matches at 14 bases. V lost 4 bases to trimming and J lost 8 bases; unmatched junction nucleotides: 5. Germline lookup yields CDR1 SGHRS and CDR2 YFSETQ. This CDR3 contains 15 residues. The CDR3 sequence is CASSQTSGRADEQFF. CDR3 DNA: TGCGCCAGCAGCCAGACTAGCGGGAGGGCGGATGAGCAGTTCTTC.

The CDR3 nucleotides are TGTGCCACCTTGACAGAAACGAACACTGAAGCTTTCTTT. Its protein is CATLTETNTEAFF. The rearrangement links TRBV6-4 to TRBJ1-1; the D gene is possibly TRBD1 (5 bases). Germline lookup yields CDR1 MRHNA and CDR2 SNTAGT. V was trimmed by 10 bases and J by 1 base, leaving 13 bases between them. CDR3 length: 13 amino acids.

This clonotype has just a few counts. This chain links TRBV10-1 with TRBJ2-7; 9 positions agree with TRBD2. V shed 6 bases and J 0 bases; nucleotides not matched to a gene: 3. Germline CDR1 reads WNHNN; CDR2 reads SYGVQD (reference sequence). The CDR3 is made up of 14 amino acids. The CDR3 sequence: CASSDSGSSYEQYF. CDR3 sequence (DNA): TGCGCCAGCAGCGATAGCGGGAGCTCCTACGAGCAGTACTTC.

This clonotype was detected only a few times. The rearrangement uses TRBV6-5 and TRBJ2-1; 10 bases are a match to TRBD2. J lost 9 bases, V lost 2 bases, and 7 bases had no gene match. This CDR3 comprises 15 residues. Germline V CDR1 and CDR2: MNHEY, SVGAGI. The CDR3 DNA reads as TGTGCCAGCAGTTACCGTCCTAGCGGGAGCGGTGAGCAGTTCTTC. Translation gives CASSYRPSGSGEQFF.

In this sample, this clonotype turned up many times. This CDR3 reads CSVAPRQATEAFF. The DNA of the CDR3 is TGCAGCGTTGCTCCTCGACAGGCCACTGAAGCTTTCTTT. The rearrangement links TRBV29-1 to TRBJ1-1; weak D call: TRBD1 (6 bases). This CDR3 has 13 residues. CDR1 and CDR2 (germline): SQVTM, ANQGSEA. The germline V and J ends were trimmed by 4 bases and 4 bases, with 13 bases remaining between them.

This clonotype was picked up a small number of times. V gene TRBV24-1 combines with J gene TRBJ2-1; tentatively, D is TRBD1 or TRBD2 (5 bases each). V lost 3 bases and J lost 4, with 15 bases in between. CDR1 and CDR2 from the germline V gene are KGHDR and SFDVKD. This CDR3 comprises 16 residues. Here the CDR3 reads CATSDRSGRAYNEQFF. The CDR3 nucleotides read TGTGCCACCAGTGATCGGTCGGGGCGGGCTTACAATGAGCAGTTCTTC.

This clonotype was detected only a few times. The chain couples TRBV11-3 to TRBJ2-1; D unclear. From germline, CDR1 is SGHNT and CDR2 YENEEA. V lost 6 bases, J lost 0 bases, and 15 bases lay in between. The CDR3 spans 16 residues. CDR3 loop: CASSSAGSTSYNEQFF. The CDR3 DNA follows: TGTGCCAGCAGTTCCGCTGGATCAACCTCCTACAATGAGCAGTTCTTC.